The next 27 T cell receptor beta chains were all read from a single sample in a study of shared clonotypes between healthy human individuals. Some clones are missing from TCRdb's copy, which holds only in-frame ones; the method was immunoSEQ multiplex PCR. The profile shows around 700,000 clones, around 72% of them singletons. Sequenced material: memory CD4+ T cells sorted from blood. Subset defined: CD45RA-negative fraction. The source is a woman under 40 in good health.

The chain links TRBV28 to TRBJ2-7, with D possibly called TRBD1 or TRBD2 (6 bases each). Per the germline V gene, CDR1 is MDHEN and CDR2 is SYDVKM. CDR3 size: 15 residues. V was cut by 5 bases and J by 5 bases, with 19 bases left in between. The CDR3 loop is CASSPFGGVFHEQYF. For the CDR3, the DNA is TGTGCCAGCAGTCCCTTCGGGGGCGTTTTCCACGAGCAGTACTTC.

V gene TRBV30 combines with J gene TRBJ2-7; no reliable D call. This CDR3 spans 13 amino acids. Germline V gene lookup returns CDR1 GTSNPN and CDR2 SVGIG (reference sequence). Between the trimmed V and J ends, which lost 2 bases and 1 base, there was a span of 9 bases. The CDR3, as DNA: TGTGCCTGGAGTCGCCTCGATTCCTACGAGCAGTACTTC. Residues: CAWSRLDSYEQYF.

V gene TRBV30 combines with J gene TRBJ1-2, with 11 bases fitting TRBD1. CDR1 and CDR2 from the germline V gene are GTSNPN and SVGIG (reference sequence). With 4 bases clipped from V and 4 bases from J, the junction kept 8 bases outside the gene matches. The CDR3 contains 15 residues. CDR3 DNA sequence: TGTGCCTGGACCGCGTGGACAGGGGGCATCTATGGCTACACCTTC. Protein product: CAWTAWTGGIYGYTF.

The chain couples TRBV5-1 to TRBJ2-5; 13 bases map to TRBD2. The germline CDR1 and CDR2 sequences are SGHRS and YFSETQ. The CDR3 length is 15 residues. The junction had 6 bases not matched to a gene; V was cut back by 5 bases and J by 5 bases. The CDR3 is CASRTSGRYGETQYF. CDR3 nucleotides: TGCGCCAGCAGGACTAGCGGGAGGTACGGGGAGACCCAGTACTTC.

This clone was seen more than once but under ten times. The chain carries TRBV28 and TRBJ2-7; the match to TRBD1 covers 9 bases. After removal of 6 bases from V and 4 bases from J, the junction contained 7 bases not matched to a gene. The germline V gene encodes CDR1 MDHEN and CDR2 SYDVKM. This CDR3 is built from 14 residues. The DNA for the CDR3 is TGTGCCAGCAGCGTCGGGGACAGGGCATACGAGCAGTACTTC. The encoded protein is CASSVGDRAYEQYF. Based on the CDR3 plus reference TRBV28 and TRBJ2-7, the full variable domain is DVKVTQSSRYLVKRTGEKVFLECVQDMDHENMFWYRQDPGLGLRLIYFSYDVKMKEKGDIPEGYSVSREKKERFSLILESASTNQTSMYLCASSVGDRAYEQYFGPGTRLTVT.

This clone was counted only a few times. DNA for the CDR3: TGTGCCAGCAGTAATCTAGCGGCCTACAATGAGCAGTTCTTC. Amino acid sequence: CASSNLAAYNEQFF. This chain uses TRBV6-6 with TRBJ2-1; 7 bases line up with TRBD2. Germline trimming cut 5 bases from V and 2 bases from J; bases unmatched to any gene: 3. This CDR3 contains 14 residues. Germline V gene sequence: CDR1 MNHNY, CDR2 SVGAGI (reference sequence).

The rearrangement uses TRBV28 and TRBJ2-7; the match to TRBD1 covers 9 bases. The CDR3 has 15 residues. CDR1 and CDR2 from the germline V gene are MDHEN and SYDVKM. V trimming: 6 bases; J trimming: 1 base; junction bases outside the gene matches: 7. CDR3 bases: TGTGCCAGCAGATCCCAGGACAGGGGATCCTACGAGCAGTACTTC. This gives the protein CASRSQDRGSYEQYF.

This clone came up once. The CDR3 protein is CASSERAGELFF. The CDR3 nucleotides are TGCGCCAGCAGCGAACGGGCCGGGGAGCTGTTTTTT. V and J are TRBV5-1 and TRBJ2-2; D unresolved. There are 12 residues in the CDR3. Trimming cost V 4 bases and J 6 bases, with 7 bases left between them. CDR1 SGHRS and CDR2 YFSETQ come from the germline V gene.

This chain joins TRBV4-2 and TRBJ2-2; weak D call: TRBD2 (5 bases). V was clipped by 1 base and J by 3 bases, with 12 bases between them. CDR3 size: 16 residues. In germline, CDR1 is LGHNA, CDR2 YNFKEQ. CDR3 amino acids: CASSQALMEDTGELFF. As DNA, the CDR3 is TGTGCCAGCAGCCAAGCGTTGATGGAGGACACCGGGGAGCTGTTTTTT.

The chain links TRBV5-1 to TRBJ2-2; TRBD1 might be the D (6 bases). There are 14 residues in the CDR3. V lost 0 bases and J lost 8, with 11 bases in between. Germline V CDR1 and CDR2: SGHRS, YFSETQ. This chain's CDR3 is CASSLGQVEGELFF. In DNA form, the CDR3 reads TGCGCCAGCAGCTTGGGACAGGTCGAAGGGGAGCTGTTTTTT.

The chain couples TRBV28 to TRBJ2-3, with 11 bases lining up with TRBD1. The trim removed 6 bases at V and 5 bases at J, leaving 7 bases unmatched. The CDR3 length is 15 residues. Germline V gene sequence: CDR1 MDHEN, CDR2 SYDVKM. The CDR3, as DNA: TGTGCCAGCAGCCCGGGACAGGGGGAGGTAGATACGCAGTATTTT. Its translation: CASSPGQGEVDTQYF. The variable domain in full, with the rest retrieved from reference TRBV28 and TRBJ2-3, is DVKVTQSSRYLVKRTGEKVFLECVQDMDHENMFWYRQDPGLGLRLIYFSYDVKMKEKGDIPEGYSVSREKKERFSLILESASTNQTSMYLCASSPGQGEVDTQYFGPGTRLTVL.

This clone occurred a few times. This sequence joins TRBV28 and TRBJ1-5, with D hard to call. Germline assignment: CDR1 MDHEN and CDR2 SYDVKM. V gave up 6 bases and J gave up 2 bases, with 14 bases separating them. This CDR3 contains 15 residues. The CDR3 DNA follows: TGTGCCAGCAGATCGTTTAGGTCGGGCAATCAGCCCCAGCATTTT. Protein product: CASRSFRSGNQPQHF.

This chain links TRBV6-5 with TRBJ2-7; D gene uncertain. In germline, CDR1 is MNHEY, CDR2 SVGAGI. Trimming removed 0 bases at V and 5 bases at J, with 14 bases between. This CDR3 region has 15 residues. As DNA, the CDR3 is TGTGCCAGCAGTTACTCTTCGAATCCTAGGGACGAGCAGTACTTC. Protein product: CASSYSSNPRDEQYF.

The chain employs TRBV5-1 and TRBJ2-5; TRBD2 matches 7 bases. The germline CDR1 and CDR2 sequences are SGHRS and YFSETQ. After removal of 4 bases from V and 3 bases from J, the junction contained 6 bases not matched to a gene. The CDR3 covers 14 residues. CDR3 protein: CASSGGLLEETQYF. CDR3 nucleotide sequence: TGCGCCAGCAGCGGGGGACTACTTGAAGAGACCCAGTACTTC.

This clone was seen a few times. The rearrangement links TRBV5-1 to TRBJ2-7; D call uncertain. Per germline, CDR1 SGHRS and CDR2 YFSETQ. The CDR3 covers 14 residues. The ends were cut back, 0 bases at V and 3 bases at J, with 10 bases in the middle. This chain's CDR3 is CASSLGGSHYEQYF. CDR3 sequence (DNA): TGCGCCAGCAGCTTGGGGGGAAGTCACTACGAGCAGTACTTC. The whole variable domain, filled in from reference TRBV5-1 and TRBJ2-7, reads KAGVTQTPRYLIKTRGQQVTLSCSPISGHRSVSWYQQTPGQGLQFLFEYFSETQRNKGNFPGRFSGRQFSNSRSEMNVSTLELGDSALYLCASSLGGSHYEQYFGPGTRLTVT.

The J gene is TRBJ2-7, the V gene TRBV27; D possibly corresponds to TRBD2 (6 bases). This CDR3 spans 15 amino acids. Trimming stripped 2 bases from V and 0 bases from J, with 11 bases between. Germline V CDR1 and CDR2: MNHEY, SMNVEV (reference sequence). As DNA, the CDR3 is TGTGCCAGCAGTTTAGAGGCGGGAAGCTCCTACGAGCAGTACTTC. Its translation is CASSLEAGSSYEQYF.

The chain combines TRBV28 with TRBJ2-2; TRBD2 aligns across 13 bases. J gave up 6 bases and V 3 bases, and 7 bases lay outside the gene matches. The V gene's germline CDR1 is MDHEN and CDR2 SYDVKM. The CDR3 covers 17 residues. In DNA form, the CDR3 reads TGTGCCAGCAGTTTCCCTCCCACTAGCGGGAGGGCCGGGGAGCTGTTTTTT. It encodes CASSFPPTSGRAGELFF.

The chain couples TRBV6-6 to TRBJ2-7; 10 bases fit TRBD2. This CDR3 is built from 14 residues. V gave up 6 bases and J gave up 9 bases; unmatched junction bases: 11. The V gene's germline CDR1 is MNHNY and CDR2 SVGAGI (reference sequence). The CDR3 DNA sequence: TGTGCCAGCAGAACACTAGCGGGGCTTGGCGGGCAGTACTTC. Its translation is CASRTLAGLGGQYF.

The genes are TRBV4-1 and TRBJ2-1; 10 nucleotides line up with TRBD1. From germline, CDR1 is MGHRA and CDR2 YSYEKL. There are 16 residues in the CDR3. V lost 0 bases, J lost 6 bases, and 5 bases stayed unmatched. The DNA for the CDR3 is TGCGCCAGCAGCCAAGATCTCGGGACAGGGGTCAATGAGCAGTTCTTC. This sequence encodes CASSQDLGTGVNEQFF.

This chain links TRBV27 with TRBJ2-3; D might be TRBD2 (6 bases). Trimming pared 2 bases from V and 0 bases from J, leaving 15 bases between. This CDR3 has 17 amino acids. Germline V gene data show CDR1 as MNHEY and CDR2 as SMNVEV (reference sequence). CDR3 loop: CASSLDRGKPSTDTQYF. CDR3 in DNA: TGTGCCAGCAGTTTAGACCGGGGGAAACCTAGCACAGATACGCAGTATTTT.

This clone appeared many times. The rearrangement links TRBV11-2 to TRBJ2-7; a weak D match, TRBD2 (6 bases). Trimming removed 3 bases at V and 2 bases at J, with 8 bases between. This CDR3 comprises 13 residues. Germline-derived CDR1 and CDR2 are SGHAT and FQNNGV. The CDR3 DNA is TGTGCCAGCAGCTTCATAGCGGCCTACGAGCAGTACTTC. This encodes CASSFIAAYEQYF.

This clone occurred a few times. V usage is TRBV19 and J usage is TRBJ2-5; no clear D gene. The CDR3 extends over 13 amino acids. Trimming cost V 3 bases and J 6 bases, with 11 bases left between them. In germline, CDR1 is LNHDA, CDR2 SQIVND (reference sequence). CDR3 sequence: CASSIRRDQTQYF. The CDR3 DNA sequence: TGTGCCAGTAGTATCCGCAGAGACCAGACCCAGTACTTC. Complete variable domain (other parts from reference TRBV19 and TRBJ2-5): DGGITQSPKYLFRKEGQNVTLSCEQNLNHDAMYWYRQDPGQGLRLIYYSQIVNDFQKGDIAEGYSVSREKKESFPLTVTSAQKNPTAFYLCASSIRRDQTQYFGPGTRLLVL.

CDR3 nucleotide sequence: TGTGCCAGCAGTGAAGCCCCTCAGGATAGCGGGAGTGGCTCTTACGAGCAGTACTTC. Its protein is CASSEAPQDSGSGSYEQYF. The chain carries TRBV2 and TRBJ2-7, with 9 bases that match TRBD2. Losses at the gene ends were 0 bases for V and 4 bases for J; bases not matched to a gene: 16. The germline V gene encodes CDR1 SNHLY and CDR2 FYNNEI. The CDR3 totals 19 residues. The full variable domain, with the rest looked up from reference TRBV2 and TRBJ2-7, is EPEVTQTPSHQVTQMGQEVILRCVPISNHLYFYWYRQILGQKVEFLVSFYNNEISEKSEIFDDQFSVERPDGSNFTLKIRSTKLEDSAMYFCASSEAPQDSGSGSYEQYFGPGTRLTVT.

The J gene is TRBJ2-2, the V gene TRBV28, with a weak D call TRBD2 (6 bases). CDR1 and CDR2 (germline): MDHEN, SYDVKM. Trimming removed 6 bases at V and 6 bases at J, with 11 bases between. The CDR3 has 13 amino acids. CDR3 region: CASRWSGAGELFF. CDR3 coding DNA: TGTGCCAGCAGATGGTCGGGAGCCGGGGAGCTGTTTTTT.

The rearrangement links TRBV10-3 to TRBJ1-1, with TRBD1 as a possible D gene (5 bases). CDR1 and CDR2 from the germline V gene are ENHRY and SYGVKD. There are 14 residues in the CDR3. Trimming removed 2 bases from V and 8 bases from J, with 15 bases in between. CDR3 sequence reads: CAISEGPMRQEAFF. The CDR3 DNA reads as TGTGCCATCAGTGAGGGTCCGATGAGACAGGAAGCTTTCTTT.

The chain is built from TRBV5-1 and TRBJ2-7, with 9 bases fitting TRBD2. The ends lost 0 bases at V and 4 bases at J; junction bases unmatched: 5. The CDR3 runs to 15 residues. The germline gives CDR1 SGHRS, CDR2 YFSETQ. CDR3 DNA sequence: TGCGCCAGCAGCTTGGTCGGCGGGGGGGAGTACGAGCAGTACTTC. Translated, it gives CASSLVGGGEYEQYF.

This chain uses TRBV9 with TRBJ2-1; no clear D. The length of the CDR3 is 12 residues. Germline V gene data show CDR1 as SGDLS and CDR2 as YYNGEE. Trimming shortened V by 4 bases and J by 8 bases, and 10 bases separated the two germline ends. CDR3 sequence reads: CASSPPVDEQFF. The CDR3 nucleotides are TGTGCCAGCAGCCCCCCAGTGGATGAGCAGTTCTTC.